This T cell receptor (beta chain) originates from a study of identical twins. One entry per CDR3 protein, called by TCRdb with MiXCR from the 5' RACE reads. The sample consists of over 15,000 distinct CDR3 sequences, 69% of them appearing once. Healthy Caucasians provided all donations. Findings of the study overall: Among monozygotic twins, out-of-frame TCR alpha sharing exceeded what models predicted.

Comment on this clonotype: Its antigen is unknown.

Unmatched junction bases numbered 3, after V lost 3 bases and J lost 4 bases. Germline V lookup: CDR1 LNHNV, CDR2 YYDKDF (reference sequence). CDR3 length: 14 residues. The sample was memory (CD45RO+) T cells sorted from blood. The receptor was isolated from a woman younger than 30 in good health. This table probably holds off-target reads from a library built for another chain. The chain is built from TRBV15 and TRBJ2-5; 9 bases match TRBD1. The CDR3 reads CATSSWTGAETQYF. In DNA, the CDR3 is TGTGCCACCAGCAGCTGGACAGGGGCAGAGACCCAGTACTTC.